These 15 T cell receptor beta chains were all obtained from the same sample, sequenced in a study of graft-versus-host responses after intestinal transplantation. These receptors have no identified antigens. Clones were read by immunoSEQ multiplex PCR, and TCRdb kept only the in-frame ones, dropping some. Altogether approximately 100,000 clones are present, around 90% being singletons, with the ten largest covering 0.11%. The starting material was unstimulated CD4+ T cells sorted from spleen or lymph node cells, obtained before intestinal transplant. These receptors all stem from a human donor who received an intestinal transplant.

A word on this clone: At one end the junction does not follow the germline gene, possibly because of a read error. CDR3 in DNA: TGCGCCAGCAGCTTCCGGGGAGCTAATGAAAAACTGCTTTTT. Translation: CASSFRGANEKLLF. The gene calls are TRBV5-1 and TRBJ1-4; the D is unclear. CDR1 is SGHRS and CDR2 is YFSETQ in the germline V gene. This CDR3 is built from 14 residues.

The chain links TRBV5-6 to TRBJ1-1; D unresolved. This CDR3 is 17 amino acids long. V lost 6 bases to trimming and J lost 1 base, with 22 bases between them. Germline lookup yields CDR1 SGHDT and CDR2 YYEEEE. CDR3 residues: CASTFWAFRARNTEAFF. DNA of the CDR3: TGTGCCAGCACCTTCTGGGCGTTTCGAGCTCGGAACACTGAAGCTTTCTTT.

This sequence joins TRBV18 and TRBJ2-7, with a tentative D call TRBD2 (6 bases). The CDR3 has 18 residues. Trimming removed 3 bases from V and 3 bases from J, with 24 bases in between. The V gene's germline CDR1 is KGHSH and CDR2 LQKENI. CDR3 nucleotide sequence: TGTGCCAGCTCACCCCCCCGGGGAGGAACTAGACAAAACTACGAGCAGTACTTC. Translation gives CASSPPRGGTRQNYEQYF.

The CDR3, as DNA: TGTGCCAGCAGCTTCCTCGCGGGGAACTACGAGCAGTACTTC. It yields the protein CASSFLAGNYEQYF. This rearrangement joins TRBV7-8 to TRBJ2-7; D is possibly TRBD2 (6 bases). V gave up 3 bases and J gave up 3 bases, with 12 bases separating them. This CDR3 spans 14 amino acids. CDR1 SGHVS and CDR2 FQNEAQ come from the germline V gene.

The chain uses TRBV6-1 and TRBJ2-1; 8 bases line up with TRBD2. Per germline, CDR1 MNHNS and CDR2 SASEGT. The V gene end was trimmed by 8 bases and the J gene end by 8 bases; junction bases not matched to a gene: 14. This CDR3 region has 15 residues. The CDR3 sequence: CASEGIPGGQDEQFF. The CDR3 region has the DNA TGTGCCAGCGAAGGCATCCCGGGGGGGCAAGATGAGCAGTTCTTC.

This chain uses TRBV5-1 with TRBJ2-1, with a possible D match to TRBD1 (6 bases). The germline V gene encodes CDR1 SGHRS and CDR2 YFSETQ. CDR3 length: 12 amino acids. Deletions cut 3 bases from V and 7 bases from J, with 8 bases between. The chain's CDR3 is CASSYTGNEQFF. In nucleotides, the CDR3 is TGCGCCAGCAGCTATACAGGGAATGAGCAGTTCTTC.

The V and J genes are TRBV6-6 and TRBJ2-7, with TRBD1 matching over 9 bases. Germline CDR1 is MNHNY and CDR2 is SVGAGI (reference sequence). With V trimmed by 10 bases and J by 2 bases, 9 bases remained unmatched. This CDR3 contains 14 residues. The CDR3 DNA follows: TGTGCCACCACCCGGGACAGGGTGGCCTACGAGCAGTACTTC. Its translation is CATTRDRVAYEQYF.

V and J are TRBV7-2 and TRBJ2-7, with TRBD1 matching over 7 bases. Germline values: CDR1 SGHTA, CDR2 FQGNSA. J lost 0 bases, V lost 1 base, and 3 bases had no gene match. The CDR3 is made up of 15 amino acids. The CDR3 bases are TGTGCCAGCAGCTTAGAGGCAGGGGGCTCCTACGAGCAGTACTTC. Residues: CASSLEAGGSYEQYF.

This sequence joins TRBV7-9 and TRBJ2-7; the match to TRBD2 covers 11 bases. V shed 4 bases, J shed 5 bases, and the junction held 13 bases outside the gene matches. The CDR3 contains 17 residues. In germline, CDR1 is SEHNR, CDR2 FQNEAQ (reference sequence). The CDR3 sequence is CASSSQTMTSGAHEQYF. The CDR3 DNA sequence: TGTGCCAGCAGCTCCCAAACGATGACTAGCGGGGCCCACGAGCAGTACTTC.

The chain combines TRBV19 with TRBJ1-2; 8 bases line up with TRBD1. With V trimmed by 3 bases and J by 5 bases, 5 bases remained unmatched. CDR1 and CDR2 (germline): LNHDA, SQIVND (reference sequence). The CDR3 is 14 residues long. The CDR3 is CASSMSWTGYGYTF. The CDR3 DNA is TGTGCCAGTAGTATGTCCTGGACAGGGTATGGCTACACCTTC.

This clone was seen once. This sequence joins TRBV6-5 and TRBJ1-4; 9 bases map to TRBD1. Germline-derived CDR1 and CDR2 are MNHEY and SVGAGI. The CDR3 has 15 amino acids. Trimming took 6 bases from V and 6 from J; bases not matched to a gene: 8. The CDR3 sequence is CASSEQGARYEKLFF. CDR3 coding DNA: TGTGCCAGCAGCGAACAGGGGGCTAGGTATGAAAAACTGTTTTTT.

This rearrangement joins TRBV6-4 to TRBJ1-5; no reliable D call. The CDR3 is made up of 15 amino acids. Germline CDR1 is MRHNA and CDR2 is SNTAGT. V was trimmed by 4 bases and J by 3 bases, leaving 13 bases between them. CDR3 protein: CASSANLSPNQPQHF. CDR3 in DNA: TGTGCCAGCAGTGCTAACCTATCGCCCAATCAGCCCCAGCATTTT.

This sequence joins TRBV6-6 and TRBJ2-5, with D unresolved. Per germline, CDR1 MNHNY and CDR2 SVGAGI (reference sequence). The CDR3 spans 15 residues. V was cut by 2 bases and J by 7 bases, with 17 bases left in between. CDR3 residues: CASSYEALQFWTQYF. CDR3 in DNA: TGTGCCAGCAGTTACGAGGCCCTCCAGTTCTGGACCCAGTACTTC.

V usage is TRBV10-3 and J usage is TRBJ2-3, with 10 bases lining up with TRBD2. V lost 6 bases, J lost 6 bases, and 6 bases stayed unmatched. Germline loops: CDR1 ENHRY, CDR2 SYGVKD. The CDR3 length is 14 residues. In nucleotides, the CDR3 is TGTGCCATCAGATCCATTAGCGGGGGGGATACGCAGTATTTT. This translates into CAIRSISGGDTQYF.

The chain uses TRBV29-1 and TRBJ1-2, with 7 nucleotides matching TRBD1. CDR3 size: 14 residues. J lost 5 bases, V lost 6 bases, and 12 bases had no gene match. From germline, CDR1 is SQVTM and CDR2 ANQGSEA. The CDR3 here is CSVAADRVQYGYTF. As DNA, the CDR3 is TGCAGCGTAGCCGCAGACAGGGTGCAGTATGGCTACACCTTC.